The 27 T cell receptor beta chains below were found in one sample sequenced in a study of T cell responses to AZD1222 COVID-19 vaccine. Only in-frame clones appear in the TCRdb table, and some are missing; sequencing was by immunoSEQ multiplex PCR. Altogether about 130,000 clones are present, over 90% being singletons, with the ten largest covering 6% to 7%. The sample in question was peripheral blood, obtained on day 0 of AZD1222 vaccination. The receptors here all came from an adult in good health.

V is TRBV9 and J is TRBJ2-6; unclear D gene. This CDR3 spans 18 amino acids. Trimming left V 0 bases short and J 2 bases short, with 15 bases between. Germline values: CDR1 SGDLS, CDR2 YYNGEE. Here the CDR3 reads CASSVGPRLEPGANVLTF. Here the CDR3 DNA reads TGTGCCAGCAGCGTAGGACCTCGCCTAGAACCTGGGGCCAACGTCCTGACTTTC.

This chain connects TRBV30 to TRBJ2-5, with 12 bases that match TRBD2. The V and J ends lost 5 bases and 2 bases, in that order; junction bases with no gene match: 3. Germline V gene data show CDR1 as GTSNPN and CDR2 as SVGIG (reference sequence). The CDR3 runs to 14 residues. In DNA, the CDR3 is TGTGCCTGGGGGACTAGCGGGCAACAAGAGACCCAGTACTTC. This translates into CAWGTSGQQETQYF.

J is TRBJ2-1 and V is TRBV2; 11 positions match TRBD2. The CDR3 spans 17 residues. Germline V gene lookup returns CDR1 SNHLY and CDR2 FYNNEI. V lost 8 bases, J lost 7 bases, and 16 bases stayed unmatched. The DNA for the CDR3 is TGTGCCAGCTTCGGGACTAGCGGATTCCAGTACGGGAATGAGCAGTTCTTC. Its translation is CASFGTSGFQYGNEQFF.

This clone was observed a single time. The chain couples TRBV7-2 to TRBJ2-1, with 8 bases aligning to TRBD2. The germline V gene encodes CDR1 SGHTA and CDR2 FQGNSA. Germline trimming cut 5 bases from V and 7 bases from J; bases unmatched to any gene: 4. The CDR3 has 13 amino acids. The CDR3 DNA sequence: TGTGCCAGCAGCACGGGACTAGGGAATGAGCAGTTCTTC. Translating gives CASSTGLGNEQFF.

This chain's CDR3 is CASSPPGGLSDTQYF. CDR3 bases: TGTGCCAGCTCACCACCTGGGGGCCTTTCAGATACGCAGTATTTT. The genes are TRBV18 and TRBJ2-3; the D gene is possibly TRBD1 (6 bases). The CDR3 has 15 residues. Deletions cut 0 bases from V and 4 bases from J, with 11 bases between. Germline V CDR1 and CDR2: KGHSH, LQKENI.

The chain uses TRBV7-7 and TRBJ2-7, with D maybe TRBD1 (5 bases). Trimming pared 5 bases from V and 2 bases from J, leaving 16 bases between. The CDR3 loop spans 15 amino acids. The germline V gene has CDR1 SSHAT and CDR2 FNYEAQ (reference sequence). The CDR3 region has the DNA TGTGCCAGCAGCCCGAACCCGACAGACGCCTACGAGCAGTACTTC. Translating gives CASSPNPTDAYEQYF.

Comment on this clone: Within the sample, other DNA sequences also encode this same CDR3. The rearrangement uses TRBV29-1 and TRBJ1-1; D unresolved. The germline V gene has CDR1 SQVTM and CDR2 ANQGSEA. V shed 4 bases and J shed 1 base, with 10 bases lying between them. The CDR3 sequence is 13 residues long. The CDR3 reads CSVAWTANTEAFF. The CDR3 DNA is TGCAGCGTTGCTTGGACGGCGAACACTGAAGCTTTCTTT.

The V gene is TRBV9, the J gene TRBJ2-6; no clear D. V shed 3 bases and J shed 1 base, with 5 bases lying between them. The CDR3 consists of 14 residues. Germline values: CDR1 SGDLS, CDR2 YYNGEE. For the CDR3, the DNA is TGTGCCAGCAGCGCACTTTCTGGGGCCAACGTCCTGACTTTC. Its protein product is CASSALSGANVLTF.

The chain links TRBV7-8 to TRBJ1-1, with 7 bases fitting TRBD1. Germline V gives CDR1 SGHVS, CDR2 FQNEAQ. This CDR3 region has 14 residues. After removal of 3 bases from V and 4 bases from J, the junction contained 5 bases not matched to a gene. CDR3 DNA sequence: TGTGCCAGCAGCTTTTACAGGGGCGGCACTGAAGCTTTCTTT. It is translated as CASSFYRGGTEAFF.

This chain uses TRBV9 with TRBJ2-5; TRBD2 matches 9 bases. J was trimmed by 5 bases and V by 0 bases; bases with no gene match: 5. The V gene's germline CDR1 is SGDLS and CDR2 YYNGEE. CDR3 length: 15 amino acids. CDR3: CASSVASGISETQYF. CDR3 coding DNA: TGTGCCAGCAGCGTAGCTAGCGGGATTAGCGAGACCCAGTACTTC.

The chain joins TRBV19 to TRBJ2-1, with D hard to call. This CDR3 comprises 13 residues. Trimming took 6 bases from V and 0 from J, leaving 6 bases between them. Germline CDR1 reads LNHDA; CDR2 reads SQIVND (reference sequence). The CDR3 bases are TGTGCCAGTAGGGAAAGCTCCTACAATGAGCAGTTCTTC. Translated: CASRESSYNEQFF.

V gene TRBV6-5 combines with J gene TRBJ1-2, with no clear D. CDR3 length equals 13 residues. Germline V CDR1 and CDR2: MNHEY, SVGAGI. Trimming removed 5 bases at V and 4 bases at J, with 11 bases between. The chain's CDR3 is CASSHGPRYGYTF. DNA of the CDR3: TGTGCCAGCAGTCACGGACCTCGCTATGGCTACACCTTC.

This CDR3 is CASSRTFSYEQYF. The CDR3 DNA reads as TGTGCCAGTAGCCGGACATTCTCCTACGAGCAGTACTTC. V usage is TRBV19 and J usage is TRBJ2-7, with D maybe TRBD1 (5 bases). CDR1 is LNHDA, CDR2 SQIVND, per germline (reference sequence). This CDR3 spans 13 amino acids. V dropped 6 bases and J dropped 0 bases, with 9 bases sitting between them.

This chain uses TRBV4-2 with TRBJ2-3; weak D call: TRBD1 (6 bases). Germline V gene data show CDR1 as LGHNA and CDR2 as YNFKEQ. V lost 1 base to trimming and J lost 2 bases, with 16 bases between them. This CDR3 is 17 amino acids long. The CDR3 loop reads CASSQVPSGDPTDTQYF. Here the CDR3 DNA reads TGTGCCAGCAGCCAAGTCCCCTCAGGGGACCCCACAGATACGCAGTATTTT.

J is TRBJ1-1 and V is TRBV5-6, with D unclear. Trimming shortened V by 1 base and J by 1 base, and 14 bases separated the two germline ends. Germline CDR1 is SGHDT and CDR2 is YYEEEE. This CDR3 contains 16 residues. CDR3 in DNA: TGTGCCAGCAGCTTGAGGCCAGTTGGAAAGAACACTGAAGCTTTCTTT. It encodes CASSLRPVGKNTEAFF.

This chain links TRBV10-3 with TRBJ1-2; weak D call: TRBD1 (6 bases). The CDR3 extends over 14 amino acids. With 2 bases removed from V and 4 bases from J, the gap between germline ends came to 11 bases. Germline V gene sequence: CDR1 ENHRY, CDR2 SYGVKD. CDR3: CAISEGQGTYGYTF. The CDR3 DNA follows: TGTGCCATCAGTGAGGGTCAGGGGACCTATGGCTACACCTTC.

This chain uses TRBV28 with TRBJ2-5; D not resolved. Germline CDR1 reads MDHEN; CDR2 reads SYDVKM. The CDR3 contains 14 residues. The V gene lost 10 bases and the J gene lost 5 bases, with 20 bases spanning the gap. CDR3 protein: CATLNLGPLETQYF. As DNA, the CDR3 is TGTGCCACCCTCAACCTAGGTCCGTTGGAGACCCAGTACTTC. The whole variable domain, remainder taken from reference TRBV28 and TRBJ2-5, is DVKVTQSSRYLVKRTGEKVFLECVQDMDHENMFWYRQDPGLGLRLIYFSYDVKMKEKGDIPEGYSVSREKKERFSLILESASTNQTSMYLCATLNLGPLETQYFGPGTRLLVL.

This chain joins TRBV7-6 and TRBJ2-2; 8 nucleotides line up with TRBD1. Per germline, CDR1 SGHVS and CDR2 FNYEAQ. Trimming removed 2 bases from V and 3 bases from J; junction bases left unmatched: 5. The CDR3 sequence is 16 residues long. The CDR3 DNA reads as TGTGCCAGCAGCTTACAGGGGGCCGGTTACACCGGGGAGCTGTTTTTT. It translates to CASSLQGAGYTGELFF.

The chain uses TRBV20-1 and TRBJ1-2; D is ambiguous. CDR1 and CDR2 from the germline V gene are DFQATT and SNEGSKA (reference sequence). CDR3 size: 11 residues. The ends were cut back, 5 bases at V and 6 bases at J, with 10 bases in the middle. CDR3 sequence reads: CSAARENGYTF. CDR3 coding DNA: TGCAGTGCTGCACGAGAAAATGGCTACACCTTC.

CDR3 region: CASSWAGTFYGYTF. CDR3 DNA sequence: TGTGCCAGCAGTTGGGCTGGGACTTTCTATGGCTACACCTTC. The gene calls are TRBV28 and TRBJ1-2; TRBD1 might be the D (5 bases). From germline, CDR1 is MDHEN and CDR2 SYDVKM. The CDR3 totals 14 residues. The V and J ends lost 4 bases and 4 bases respectively, with 13 bases between them.

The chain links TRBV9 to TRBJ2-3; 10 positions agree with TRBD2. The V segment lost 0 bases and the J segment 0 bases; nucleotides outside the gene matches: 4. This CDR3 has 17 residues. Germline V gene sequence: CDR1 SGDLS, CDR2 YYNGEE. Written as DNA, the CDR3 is TGTGCCAGCAGCGTAGGACGGACTAGCGGTAGCACAGATACGCAGTATTTT. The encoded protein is CASSVGRTSGSTDTQYF.

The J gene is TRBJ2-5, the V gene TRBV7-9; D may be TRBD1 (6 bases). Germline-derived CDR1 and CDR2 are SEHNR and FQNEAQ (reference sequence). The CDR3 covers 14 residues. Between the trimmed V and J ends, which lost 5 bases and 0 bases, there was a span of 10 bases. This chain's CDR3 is CASSPRDNQETQYF. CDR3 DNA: TGTGCCAGCAGCCCCCGGGACAACCAAGAGACCCAGTACTTC. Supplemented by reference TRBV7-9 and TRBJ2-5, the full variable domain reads DTGVSQNPRHKITKRGQNVTFRCDPISEHNRLYWYRQTLGQGPEFLTYFQNEAQLEKSRLLSDRFSAERPKGSFSTLEIQRTEQGDSAMYLCASSPRDNQETQYFGPGTRLLVL.

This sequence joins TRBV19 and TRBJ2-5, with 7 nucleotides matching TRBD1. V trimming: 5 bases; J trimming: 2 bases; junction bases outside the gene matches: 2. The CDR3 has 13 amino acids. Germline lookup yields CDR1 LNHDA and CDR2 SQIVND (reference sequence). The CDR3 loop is CASSPQGQETQYF. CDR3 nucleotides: TGTGCCAGTAGTCCACAGGGGCAAGAGACCCAGTACTTC.

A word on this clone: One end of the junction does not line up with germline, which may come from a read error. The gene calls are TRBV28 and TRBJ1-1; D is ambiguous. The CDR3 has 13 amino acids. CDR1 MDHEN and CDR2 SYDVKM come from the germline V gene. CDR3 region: CASLERVKTEAFF. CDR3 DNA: TGTGCCAGCCTTGAAAGGGTGAAGACTGAAGCTTTCTTT.

The CDR3, as DNA: TGCGCCAGCAGCCAAGACTCCTATGGACAGTTCTCTGGGGCCAACGTCCTGACTTTC. Translated: CASSQDSYGQFSGANVLTF. The chain has TRBV4-3 and TRBJ2-6, with D possibly matching TRBD1 (6 bases). The CDR3 is 19 residues long. Germline CDR1 reads LGHNA; CDR2 reads YSLEER. V lost 0 bases and J lost 0, with 15 bases in between.

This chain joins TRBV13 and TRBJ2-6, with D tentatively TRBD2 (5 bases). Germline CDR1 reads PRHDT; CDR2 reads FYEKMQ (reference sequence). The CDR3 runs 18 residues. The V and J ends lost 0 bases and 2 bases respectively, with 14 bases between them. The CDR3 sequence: CASSLGGWESPGANVLTF. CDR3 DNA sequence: TGTGCCAGCAGCTTAGGGGGTTGGGAGAGCCCTGGGGCCAACGTCCTGACTTTC.

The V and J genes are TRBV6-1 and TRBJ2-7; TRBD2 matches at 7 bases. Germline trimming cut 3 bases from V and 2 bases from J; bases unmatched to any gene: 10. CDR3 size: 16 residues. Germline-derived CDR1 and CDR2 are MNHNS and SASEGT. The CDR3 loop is CASSEQRGGGTYEQYF. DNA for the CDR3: TGTGCCAGCAGTGAGCAACGGGGCGGGGGTACCTACGAGCAGTACTTC.